Shown below are 26 T cell receptor beta chains from a single sample sequenced in a study of prognosis after radiotherapy for stage I lung cancer. Genomic DNA provided the template from which TCR beta CDR3 was amplified by two-round multiplex PCR. The use of primers specific to each TRBV and TRBJ gene characterized first-round PCR. TCRdb re-analysed the multiplex PCR reads in MiXCR, keeping a single row per CDR3 protein. There are 10,000 to 15,000 distinct CDR3 sequences in the sample; 54% occur only once, and 20% to 25% lies in the top ten. Sequencing used PBMCs, obtained before or after stereotactic body radiation therapy (not recorded which). Receptors were obtained from a donor of 50 years or more with non-small cell lung cancer.

In the case of this clonotype: This probably arose from a read error, given a far larger clone one base away. This is likely a read error, given that the CDR3 carries no conserved phenylalanine or tryptophan at its end. The chain employs TRBV6-4 and TRBJ2-1, with TRBD1 as a possible D gene (7 bases). V was trimmed by 2 bases and J by 10 bases, leaving 21 bases between them. Germline values: CDR1 MRHNA, CDR2 SNTAGT. There are 16 residues in the CDR3. DNA of the CDR3: TGTGCCAGCAGTGACGAGGACAGGAGTAGCGGCTGGGAGCAGTTCCTC. Amino acids: CASSDEDRSSGWEQFL.

Many counts were recorded for this clonotype. The chain uses TRBV10-3 and TRBJ2-3; D might be TRBD1 (5 bases). The germline gives CDR1 ENHRY, CDR2 SYGVKD. The V and J ends lost 0 bases and 3 bases respectively, with 10 bases between them. This CDR3 contains 15 residues. The chain's CDR3 is CAISESGAETDTQYF. The CDR3 DNA is TGTGCCATCAGTGAGTCAGGGGCAGAGACAGATACGCAGTATTTT.

On this clonotype: The likely explanation is a read error, given a far larger clone one base away. The chain has TRBV7-9 and TRBJ2-1, with D unresolved. Trimming shortened V by 5 bases and J by 2 bases, and 13 bases separated the two germline ends. The V gene's germline CDR1 is SEHNR and CDR2 FQNEAQ (reference sequence). The CDR3 length is 15 residues. The CDR3 DNA follows: TGTGCCAGCAGCACACTGGGTGGCGCCTACAATGAGCAGTTCTTC. It translates to CASSTLGGAYNEQFF.

The chain employs TRBV20-1 and TRBJ1-1; maybe TRBD1 (6 bases). The CDR3 runs to 17 residues. Germline-derived CDR1 and CDR2 are DFQATT and SNEGSKA (reference sequence). Trimming took 0 bases from V and 5 from J, leaving 22 bases between them. CDR3 bases: TGCAGTGCTAGAGATCGGGCAGGGGAGTCTTTCGGGACTGAAGCTTTCTTT. This translates into CSARDRAGESFGTEAFF.

This clonotype was counted a single time. V and J are TRBV11-3 and TRBJ2-3, with D unresolved. The CDR3 has 13 amino acids. V was trimmed by 1 base and J by 5 bases, leaving 7 bases between them. The germline gives CDR1 SGHNT, CDR2 YENEEA. DNA for the CDR3: TGTGCCAGCAGCTTAGGAGGTAGAGATACGCAGTATTTT. This codes for CASSLGGRDTQYF. Supplemented by reference TRBV11-3 and TRBJ2-3, the full variable domain reads EAGVVQSPRYKIIEKKQPVAFWCNPISGHNTLYWYLQNLGQGPELLIRYENEEAVDDSQLPKDRFSAERLKGVDSTLKIQPAELGDSAVYLCASSLGGRDTQYFGPGTRLTVL.

CDR3 bases: TGTGCCAGCAGTTACTCTCAGGGGGCTGTCGATCAGTACTTC. Protein: CASSYSQGAVDQYF. The gene calls are TRBV6-5 and TRBJ2-7; TRBD1 agrees at 8 bases. The ends lost 0 bases at V and 10 bases at J; junction bases unmatched: 8. This CDR3 region has 14 residues. Germline CDR1 and CDR2: MNHEY and SVGAGI.

As concerns this clonotype: This is likely an artifact of a read error, given a far larger clone one base away. This chain uses TRBV24-1 with TRBJ2-7, with 7 bases aligning to TRBD1. The CDR3 covers 12 residues. CDR1 and CDR2 from the germline V gene are KGHDR and SFDVKD. The V segment lost 11 bases and the J segment 3 bases; nucleotides outside the gene matches: 6. CDR3 nucleotide sequence: TGTGCCAGCAGGTGGGACAGCTACGAGCAGTACTTC. Encoded protein: CASRWDSYEQYF.

Turning to this clonotype: One end of the junction is discordant with germline, which a read error may explain. This sequence joins TRBV6-5 and TRBJ2-6; no clear D. CDR1 is MNHEY, CDR2 SVGAGI, per germline. CDR3 length equals 12 residues. CDR3 in amino acids: CASSYGSNVLTF. CDR3 in DNA: TGTGCCAGCAGTTACGGGTCCAACGTCCTGACCTTC.

The rearrangement joins TRBV7-2 to TRBJ2-1; D gene ambiguous. This CDR3 is 15 amino acids long. Germline V gene lookup returns CDR1 SGHTA and CDR2 FQGNSA. V lost 0 bases, J lost 10 bases, and 16 bases lay in between. The CDR3 region has the DNA TGTGCCAGCAGCTTAGCCCTTCCGCGAGTTGCGGAGCAGTTCTTC. Translated, it gives CASSLALPRVAEQFF.

The rearrangement uses TRBV7-2 and TRBJ2-5, with 11 bases lining up with TRBD2. V lost 5 bases, J lost 4 bases, and 3 bases stayed unmatched. The CDR3 is 14 residues long. Germline V gene data show CDR1 as SGHTA and CDR2 as FQGNSA. The CDR3 is CASSELAGGETQYF. The CDR3 DNA reads TGTGCCAGCAGCGAGCTAGCGGGAGGAGAGACCCAGTACTTC.

Comment on this clonotype: A far larger clone differs by one base, so this is likely a read error. The chain combines TRBV7-3 with TRBJ2-1; perhaps TRBD1 as D (6 bases). Germline V gives CDR1 SGHTA, CDR2 FQGTGA. This CDR3 contains 14 residues. Trimming removed 5 bases at V and 7 bases at J, with 15 bases between. As DNA, the CDR3 is TGTGCCAGCAGCGTAGTGGACAGCTGTAATGAGCAGTTCTTC. Protein: CASSVVDSCNEQFF.

This chain connects TRBV28 to TRBJ2-3; 8 bases are shared with TRBD2. Germline lookup yields CDR1 MDHEN and CDR2 SYDVKM. This CDR3 comprises 14 residues. Unmatched junction bases numbered 12, after V lost 11 bases and J lost 5 bases. The CDR3 DNA reads as TGTGCCGGTTCGAGCGGGAGAAAAAAAGATACGCAGTATTTT. Protein sequence: CAGSSGRKKDTQYF. The full variable domain, rest sourced from reference TRBV28 and TRBJ2-3, is DVKVTQSSRYLVKRTGEKVFLECVQDMDHENMFWYRQDPGLGLRLIYFSYDVKMKEKGDIPEGYSVSREKKERFSLILESASTNQTSMYLCAGSSGRKKDTQYFGPGTRLTVL.

By frequency in the sample, this clonotype is medium-sized. This chain connects TRBV24-1 to TRBJ2-7; 9 nucleotides align to TRBD1. The CDR3 loop spans 15 amino acids. The ends lost 2 bases at V and 4 bases at J; junction bases unmatched: 5. Germline lookup yields CDR1 KGHDR and CDR2 SFDVKD. The CDR3 sequence is CATSDSGTGRYEQYF. Here the CDR3 DNA reads TGTGCCACCAGTGATTCCGGGACAGGGAGGTACGAGCAGTACTTC.

This clonotype is categorized as medium-sized. The rearrangement joins TRBV6-4 to TRBJ2-1; 9 bases map to TRBD2. CDR1 is MRHNA and CDR2 is SNTAGT in the germline V gene. V shed 2 bases, J shed 5 bases, and the junction held 4 bases outside the gene matches. The CDR3 sequence is 15 residues long. Written as DNA, the CDR3 is TGTGCCAGCAGTGACAGCGGGAGGCTTAACAATGAGCAGTTCTTC. Amino acid sequence: CASSDSGRLNNEQFF.

Points on this clonotype: This likely stems from a read error, as it lies one base from a far larger clone. The V and J genes are TRBV6-8 and TRBJ1-6; the match to TRBD1 covers 8 bases. The germline V gene has CDR1 MNHGY and CDR2 SAAAGT. This CDR3 spans 14 amino acids. CDR3: CSSRLDRGSSPLHF. The CDR3 nucleotides are TGTTCCAGCAGACTCGACAGGGGTAGTTCACCCCTCCACTTT.

By sample share, this clonotype is medium-sized. The chain links TRBV2 to TRBJ2-1; 15 nucleotides match TRBD2. V dropped 4 bases and J dropped 0; count of bases not matched to a gene: 7. There are 19 residues in the CDR3. The germline V gene encodes CDR1 SNHLY and CDR2 FYNNEI. The CDR3 DNA sequence: TGTGCCAGCAGTGGGCTGAGGACTAGCGGGAGGGCCTCCTACAATGAGCAGTTCTTC. This encodes CASSGLRTSGRASYNEQFF.

The chain combines TRBV6-1 with TRBJ2-1; the match to TRBD2 covers 7 bases. Per germline, CDR1 MNHNS and CDR2 SASEGT. J gave up 7 bases and V 8 bases, and 11 bases lay outside the gene matches. The CDR3 consists of 14 residues. CDR3 sequence: CASPDERGGNEQFF. Written as DNA, the CDR3 is TGTGCCAGCCCGGATGAGCGGGGTGGTAATGAGCAGTTCTTC.

V and J are TRBV27 and TRBJ1-2; 7 bases fit TRBD1. J was trimmed by 7 bases and V by 4 bases; bases with no gene match: 12. The germline gives CDR1 MNHEY, CDR2 SMNVEV (reference sequence). The CDR3 spans 15 residues. The CDR3 is CASSSRQGPPTGYTF. DNA for the CDR3: TGTGCCAGCAGTTCGAGACAGGGACCCCCAACTGGCTACACCTTC.

This chain joins TRBV6-5 and TRBJ2-7; D remains unclear. This CDR3 spans 14 amino acids. Deletions cut 2 bases from V and 0 bases from J, with 8 bases between. Germline V lookup: CDR1 MNHEY, CDR2 SVGAGI. The CDR3 region is CASSYGLISYEQYF. In nucleotides, the CDR3 is TGTGCCAGCAGTTACGGGCTAATCTCCTACGAGCAGTACTTC.

This clonotype came up once. A far more abundant clone sits one base away, making this likely a read error. The chain joins TRBV6-9 to TRBJ2-7, with 7 nucleotides matching TRBD1. V was clipped by 11 bases and J by 4 bases; unmatched bases: 20. Germline CDR1 is MNHGY and CDR2 is SVAAGI. This CDR3 region has 16 residues. The CDR3 DNA reads as TGTGCCGGCGTATGGACCGTCGGGTCACAGGGGTACGAGCAGTACTTC. Protein sequence: CAGVWTVGSQGYEQYF.

This clonotype was recorded many times. A read error may be the cause here, since a much bigger clone is one base away. V gene TRBV6-1 combines with J gene TRBJ2-7; 12 nucleotides align to TRBD2. V gave up 6 bases and J gave up 2 bases; unmatched junction bases: 2. Germline V CDR1 and CDR2: MNHNS, SASEGT. CDR3 length equals 14 residues. The CDR3 sequence is CASRTSGSTYEQYF. As DNA, the CDR3 is TGTGCCAGCAGGACTAGCGGGAGCACCTACGAGCAGTACTTC.

In its sample, this clonotype was seen once. The chain employs TRBV9 and TRBJ2-7; 9 bases align to TRBD2. Losses at the gene ends were 0 bases for V and 5 bases for J; bases not matched to a gene: 9. This CDR3 is built from 16 residues. CDR1 SGDLS and CDR2 YYNGEE come from the germline V gene. The CDR3 region has the DNA TGTGCCAGCAGCGTAGCATATGCGGGAGGGCCGGACGAGCAGTACTTC. Amino acids: CASSVAYAGGPDEQYF.

In its sample, this clonotype is medium-sized. The chain joins TRBV28 to TRBJ1-3; 8 bases are shared with TRBD1. This CDR3 spans 16 amino acids. CDR1 is MDHEN, CDR2 SYDVKM, per germline. V lost 6 bases, J lost 2 bases, and 9 bases stayed unmatched. CDR3 residues: CASRPGGEITGNTIYF. CDR3 sequence (DNA): TGTGCCAGCAGGCCAGGGGGCGAGATAACTGGAAACACCATATATTTT.

This clonotype is labeled medium-sized. This rearrangement joins TRBV30 to TRBJ2-7, with D maybe TRBD1 (6 bases). The V and J ends lost 3 bases and 0 bases respectively, with 6 bases between them. From germline, CDR1 is GTSNPN and CDR2 SVGIG (reference sequence). The CDR3 length is 12 residues. Here the CDR3 DNA reads TGTGCCTGGAGACAGGGCTCCTACGAGCAGTACTTC. Its protein is CAWRQGSYEQYF.

By share of the sample, this clonotype is medium-sized. The chain links TRBV20-1 to TRBJ2-7; 10 bases line up with TRBD2. The CDR3 is 14 residues long. Trimming took 3 bases from V and 2 from J; bases not matched to a gene: 4. CDR1 is DFQATT and CDR2 is SNEGSKA in the germline V gene (reference sequence). The CDR3 bases are TGCAGTGCTAGCCGACTAGCGGGTACCTACGAGCAGTACTTC. It translates to CSASRLAGTYEQYF.

This clonotype was detected ten times or more. The CDR3 bases are TGCAGTGCTAGTTCCGGACAGGGAAAAAAGACCCAGTACTTC. This gives the protein CSASSGQGKKTQYF. V and J are TRBV20-1 and TRBJ2-5, with 8 bases that match TRBD1. Germline trimming cut 3 bases from V and 6 bases from J; bases unmatched to any gene: 9. This CDR3 region has 14 residues. Germline V gene lookup returns CDR1 DFQATT and CDR2 SNEGSKA (reference sequence).